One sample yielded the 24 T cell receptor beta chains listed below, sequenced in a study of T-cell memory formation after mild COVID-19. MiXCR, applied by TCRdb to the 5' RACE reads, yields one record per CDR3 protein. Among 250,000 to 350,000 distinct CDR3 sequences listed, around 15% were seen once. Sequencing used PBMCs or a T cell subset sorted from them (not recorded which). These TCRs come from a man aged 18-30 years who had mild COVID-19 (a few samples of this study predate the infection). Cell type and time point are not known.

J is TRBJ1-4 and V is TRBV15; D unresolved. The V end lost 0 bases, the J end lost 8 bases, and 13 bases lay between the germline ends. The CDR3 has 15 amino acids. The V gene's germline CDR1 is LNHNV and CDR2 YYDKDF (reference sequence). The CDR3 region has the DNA TGTGCCACCAGCAGAGAGGGCCAGTTAGGGGAAAAACTGTTTTTT. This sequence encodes CATSREGQLGEKLFF.

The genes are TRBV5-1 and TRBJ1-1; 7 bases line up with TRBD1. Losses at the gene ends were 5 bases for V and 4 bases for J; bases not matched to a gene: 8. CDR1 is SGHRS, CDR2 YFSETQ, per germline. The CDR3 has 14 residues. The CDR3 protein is CASRRGLDGTEAFF. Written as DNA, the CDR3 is TGCGCCAGCAGGAGGGGGCTAGATGGCACTGAAGCTTTCTTT.

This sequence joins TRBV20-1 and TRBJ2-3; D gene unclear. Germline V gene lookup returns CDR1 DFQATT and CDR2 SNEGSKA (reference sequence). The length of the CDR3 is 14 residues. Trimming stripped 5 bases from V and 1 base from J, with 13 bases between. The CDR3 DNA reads TGCAGTGCTGCCTACGAAGGGCGCACAGATACGCAGTATTTT. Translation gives CSAAYEGRTDTQYF.

CDR3 region: CASSDGGHYGYTF. CDR3 sequence (DNA): TGTGCCAGCAGCGATGGGGGACACTATGGCTACACCTTC. V is TRBV12-3 or TRBV12-4 and J is TRBJ1-2; TRBD1 is a possible D gene (5 bases). This CDR3 has 13 residues. The V gene lost 6 bases and the J gene lost 3 bases, with 11 bases spanning the gap.

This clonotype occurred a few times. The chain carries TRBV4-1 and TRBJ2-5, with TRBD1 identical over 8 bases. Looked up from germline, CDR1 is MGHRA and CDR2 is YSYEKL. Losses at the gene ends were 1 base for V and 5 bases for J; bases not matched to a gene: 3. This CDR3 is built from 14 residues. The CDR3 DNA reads TGCGCCAGCAGCCAAGGACAGGGGCTGGAGACCCAGTACTTC. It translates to CASSQGQGLETQYF.

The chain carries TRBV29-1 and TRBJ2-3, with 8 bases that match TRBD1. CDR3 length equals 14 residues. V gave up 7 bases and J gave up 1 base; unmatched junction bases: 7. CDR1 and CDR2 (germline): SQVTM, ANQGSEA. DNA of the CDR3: TGCAGCGGGGAACCGGGACAGGGCACAGATACGCAGTATTTT. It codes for CSGEPGQGTDTQYF.

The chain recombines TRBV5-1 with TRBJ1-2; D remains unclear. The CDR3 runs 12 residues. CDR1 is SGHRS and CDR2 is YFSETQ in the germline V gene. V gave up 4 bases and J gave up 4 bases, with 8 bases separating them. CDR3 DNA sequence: TGCGCCAGCAGCGTCGACGCCTATGGCTACACCTTC. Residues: CASSVDAYGYTF. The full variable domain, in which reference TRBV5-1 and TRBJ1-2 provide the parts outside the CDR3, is KAGVTQTPRYLIKTRGQQVTLSCSPISGHRSVSWYQQTPGQGLQFLFEYFSETQRNKGNFPGRFSGRQFSNSRSEMNVSTLELGDSALYLCASSVDAYGYTFGSGTRLTVV.

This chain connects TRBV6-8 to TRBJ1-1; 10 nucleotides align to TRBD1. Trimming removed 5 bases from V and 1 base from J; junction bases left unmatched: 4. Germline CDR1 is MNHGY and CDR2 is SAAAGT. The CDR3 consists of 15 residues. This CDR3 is CASSPGTGENTEAFF. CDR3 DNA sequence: TGTGCCAGCAGTCCCGGGACAGGGGAGAACACTGAAGCTTTCTTT.

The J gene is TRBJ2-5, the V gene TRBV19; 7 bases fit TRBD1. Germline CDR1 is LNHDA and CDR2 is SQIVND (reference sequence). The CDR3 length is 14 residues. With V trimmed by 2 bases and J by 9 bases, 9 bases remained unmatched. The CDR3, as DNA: TGTGCCAGTAGTATACCAGGGACAGAGTGGGCCCAGTACTTC. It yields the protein CASSIPGTEWAQYF.

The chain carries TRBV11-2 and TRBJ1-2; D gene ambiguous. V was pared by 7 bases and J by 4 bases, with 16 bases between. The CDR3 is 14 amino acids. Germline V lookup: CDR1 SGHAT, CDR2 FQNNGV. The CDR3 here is CASTNLRASYGYTF. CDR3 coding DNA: TGTGCCAGCACCAACCTCCGGGCTAGCTATGGCTACACCTTC.

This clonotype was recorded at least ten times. CDR3 in DNA: TGCGCCAGCAGCTTGGCCGTGCTAGATAAATATGAGCAGTTCTTC. Protein: CASSLAVLDKYEQFF. The chain has TRBV5-1 and TRBJ2-1; no definite D call. This CDR3 has 15 residues. Per the germline V gene, CDR1 is SGHRS and CDR2 is YFSETQ. Trimming stripped 0 bases from V and 8 bases from J, with 15 bases between.

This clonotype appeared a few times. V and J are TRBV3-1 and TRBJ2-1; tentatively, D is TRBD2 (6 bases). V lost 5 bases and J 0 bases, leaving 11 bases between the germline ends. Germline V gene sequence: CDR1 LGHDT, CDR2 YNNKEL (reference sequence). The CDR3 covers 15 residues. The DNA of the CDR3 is TGTGCCAGCAGCGACGGCGGGACCTCCTACAATGAGCAGTTCTTC. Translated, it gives CASSDGGTSYNEQFF.

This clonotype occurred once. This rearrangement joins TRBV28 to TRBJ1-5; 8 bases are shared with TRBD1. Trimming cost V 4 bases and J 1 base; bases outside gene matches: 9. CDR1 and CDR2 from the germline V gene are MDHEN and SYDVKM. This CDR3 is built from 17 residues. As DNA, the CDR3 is TGTGCCAGCAGTTCGGCGGACAGGGCGTGGAGCAATCAGCCCCAGCATTTT. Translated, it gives CASSSADRAWSNQPQHF.

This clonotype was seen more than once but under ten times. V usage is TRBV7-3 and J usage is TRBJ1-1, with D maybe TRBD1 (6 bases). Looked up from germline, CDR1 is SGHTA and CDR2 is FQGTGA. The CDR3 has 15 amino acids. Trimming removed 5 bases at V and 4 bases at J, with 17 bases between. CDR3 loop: CASSLTGGSGTEAFF. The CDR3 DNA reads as TGTGCCAGCAGCCTGACAGGCGGAAGCGGCACTGAAGCTTTCTTT.

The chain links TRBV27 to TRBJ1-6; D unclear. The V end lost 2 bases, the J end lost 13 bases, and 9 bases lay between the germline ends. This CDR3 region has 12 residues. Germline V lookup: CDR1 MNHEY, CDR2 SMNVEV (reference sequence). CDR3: CASSLGGRPLHF. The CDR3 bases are TGTGCCAGCAGTTTAGGAGGGCGGCCCCTCCACTTT.

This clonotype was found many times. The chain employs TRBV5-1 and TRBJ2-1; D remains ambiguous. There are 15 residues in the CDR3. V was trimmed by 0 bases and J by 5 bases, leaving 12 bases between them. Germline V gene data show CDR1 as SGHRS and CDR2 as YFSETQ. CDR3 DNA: TGCGCCAGCAGCTTGGGGAGCTGGGGTCACAATGAGCAGTTCTTC. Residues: CASSLGSWGHNEQFF.

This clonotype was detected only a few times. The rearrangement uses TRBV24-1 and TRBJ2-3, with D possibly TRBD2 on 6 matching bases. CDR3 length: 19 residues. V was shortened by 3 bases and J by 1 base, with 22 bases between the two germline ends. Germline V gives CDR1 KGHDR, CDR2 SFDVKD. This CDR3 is CATSDGGGSGGWGTDTQYF. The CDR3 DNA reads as TGTGCCACCAGTGATGGGGGAGGTAGCGGAGGCTGGGGCACAGATACGCAGTATTTT.

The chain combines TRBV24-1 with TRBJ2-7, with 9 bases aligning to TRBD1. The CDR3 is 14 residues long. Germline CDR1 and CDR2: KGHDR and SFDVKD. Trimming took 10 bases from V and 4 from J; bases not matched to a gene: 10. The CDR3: CATGQGLDLYEQYV. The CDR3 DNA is TGTGCCACTGGACAGGGGCTGGACCTATACGAGCAGTACGTC.

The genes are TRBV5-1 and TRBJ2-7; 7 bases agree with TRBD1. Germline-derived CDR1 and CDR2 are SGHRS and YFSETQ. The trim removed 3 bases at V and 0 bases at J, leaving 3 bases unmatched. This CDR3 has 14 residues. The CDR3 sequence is CASSWDSSSYEQYV. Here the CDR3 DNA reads TGCGCCAGCAGCTGGGACAGTAGCTCCTACGAGCAGTACGTC.

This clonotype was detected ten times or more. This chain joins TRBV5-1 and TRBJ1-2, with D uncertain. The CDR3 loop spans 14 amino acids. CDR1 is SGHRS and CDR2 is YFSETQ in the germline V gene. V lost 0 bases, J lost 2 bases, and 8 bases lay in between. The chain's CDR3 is CASSLDRGNYGYTF. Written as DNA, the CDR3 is TGCGCCAGCAGCTTGGATCGGGGAAACTATGGCTACACCTTC.

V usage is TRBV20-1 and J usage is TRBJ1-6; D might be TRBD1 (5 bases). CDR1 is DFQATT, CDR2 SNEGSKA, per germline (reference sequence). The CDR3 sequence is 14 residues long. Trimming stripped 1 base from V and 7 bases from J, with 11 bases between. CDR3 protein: CSARGPRVNSPLHF. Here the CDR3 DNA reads TGCAGTGCTAGAGGGCCCAGGGTGAATTCACCCCTCCACTTT.

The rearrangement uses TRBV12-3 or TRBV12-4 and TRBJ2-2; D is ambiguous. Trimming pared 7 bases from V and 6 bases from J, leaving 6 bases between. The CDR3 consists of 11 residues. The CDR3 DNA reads TGTGCCAGCATGTCAGCCGGGGAGCTGTTTTTT. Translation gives CASMSAGELFF.

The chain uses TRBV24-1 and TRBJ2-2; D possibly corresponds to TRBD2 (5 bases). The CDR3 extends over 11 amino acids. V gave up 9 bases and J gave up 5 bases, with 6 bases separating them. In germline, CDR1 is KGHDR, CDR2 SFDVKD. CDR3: CATRDTGELFF. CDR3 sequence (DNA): TGTGCCACCCGGGATACCGGGGAGCTGTTTTTT.

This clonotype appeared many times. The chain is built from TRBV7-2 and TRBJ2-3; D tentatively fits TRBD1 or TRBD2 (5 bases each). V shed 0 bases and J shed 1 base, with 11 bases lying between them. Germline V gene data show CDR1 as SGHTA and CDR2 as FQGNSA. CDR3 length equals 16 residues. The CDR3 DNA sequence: TGTGCCAGCAGCTTAGCCGGGACGTTCGGCACAGATACGCAGTATTTT. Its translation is CASSLAGTFGTDTQYF.